What follows is one TCR beta chain and its context. Naive CD8 cells comprised CD45RO-negative, CCR7-positively selected cells, excluding terminally differentiated effector memory CD45RA+ cells. The length of the CDR3 is 16 residues. V was trimmed by 2 bases and J by 3 bases, leaving 17 bases between them. Germline CDR1 and CDR2: LGHNA and YSLEER. This entry belongs to a study of shared clonotypes between healthy human individuals. Each subset's genomic DNA was split evenly across several immunoSEQ plates. Profiled with immunoSEQ multiplex PCR; TCRdb holds only in-frame clones, not every one. The sample yields roughly 2 million clones, about 95% seen once.

The sequenced sample consisted of naive CD8+ T cells sorted from blood. The sequence derives from a man aged 18-30 years in good health. The chain combines TRBV4-3 with TRBJ2-7, with D unclear. The CDR3 here is CASSQLDGAAVYEQYF. CDR3 in DNA: TGCGCCAGCAGCCAACTGGATGGTGCAGCTGTCTACGAGCAGTACTTC.